The T cell receptor beta chain described here comes from a study of blood T cell repertoires in COVID-19. In the authors' workflow: Estimates of nucleated cell counts were drawn from the amplification of reference gene primers. Sequenced by immunoSEQ multiplex PCR; TCRdb stores in-frame clones only, minus some. V, J and clone size derive from that table, while D and trimming were established from the DNA sequence. The table records 45,000 or so clones, 70% to 90% of them present only once. The CDR3 runs 14 residues. Germline values: CDR1 SGHRS, CDR2 YFSETQ. With 4 bases clipped from V and 2 bases from J, the junction kept 4 bases outside the gene matches.

Material: peripheral blood. This receptor was obtained from a man older than 75 with acute or convalescent COVID-19. This chain links TRBV5-1 with TRBJ2-7; 9 nucleotides match TRBD1. CDR3 coding DNA: TGCGCCAGCAGCGACGGGACAGGGACCTACGAGCAGTACTTC. It is translated as CASSDGTGTYEQYF.